The 15 T cell receptor beta chains below were found in one sample sequenced in a study of OX40 agonist ivuxolimab in advanced cancers. The protocol was immunoSEQ multiplex PCR, while the TCRdb copy is restricted to in-frame clones and leaves out a portion. In the table there are about 79,000 clones, about 91% of which are singletons. The sample here was CD4+ or CD8+ T cells sorted from blood, taken in a trial of the OX40 agonist ivuxolimab. The receptor source for this set is an adult with an advanced solid tumor such as melanoma, head and neck, liver or kidney cancer.

The J gene is TRBJ2-5, the V gene TRBV21-1; the table names TRBD1, a call not compared with the DNA. TRBV21-1 is a pseudogene. This CDR3 comprises 15 residues. CDR3 nucleotide sequence: TGTGCCAGCAGCGCTTTTGAGGGGGAGCAAGAGACCCAGTACTTC. Translation gives CASSAFEGEQETQYF.

The chain is built from TRBV27 and TRBJ2-7; 8 bases fit TRBD1. Germline V CDR1 and CDR2: MNHEY, SMNVEV (reference sequence). J gave up 4 bases and V 3 bases, and 2 bases lay outside the gene matches. The CDR3 consists of 13 residues. CDR3 nucleotides: TGTGCCAGCAGTTTCCAGGGGGCGTACGAGCAGTACTTC. Protein: CASSFQGAYEQYF.

V and J are TRBV30 and TRBJ2-1, with 12 positions matching TRBD2. V lost 2 bases to trimming and J lost 1 base; unmatched junction nucleotides: 12. The CDR3 contains 19 residues. Germline assignment: CDR1 GTSNPN and CDR2 SVGIG (reference sequence). This chain's CDR3 is CAWSSPLGLAGGSYNEQFF. DNA for the CDR3: TGTGCCTGGAGTTCCCCCCTGGGGCTAGCGGGAGGGTCCTACAATGAGCAGTTCTTC.

The V call is TRBV28, the J call TRBJ2-3, with 11 bases that match TRBD2. V shed 6 bases and J 6 bases; nucleotides not matched to a gene: 11. From germline, CDR1 is MDHEN and CDR2 SYDVKM. CDR3 size: 16 residues. CDR3 nucleotide sequence: TGTGCCAGCAGCTCCGATAGCGGGAGGGCAGCGGATACGCAGTATTTT. It is translated as CASSSDSGRAADTQYF. Full variable domain (remainder filled in from reference TRBV28 and TRBJ2-3): DVKVTQSSRYLVKRTGEKVFLECVQDMDHENMFWYRQDPGLGLRLIYFSYDVKMKEKGDIPEGYSVSREKKERFSLILESASTNQTSMYLCASSSDSGRAADTQYFGPGTRLTVL.

V and J are TRBV9 and TRBJ1-4; D unclear. Germline values: CDR1 SGDLS, CDR2 YYNGEE. Trimming cost V 0 bases and J 5 bases, with 11 bases left between them. This CDR3 is built from 15 residues. DNA for the CDR3: TGTGCCAGCAGCGTAGAGGGCAGCCGAAATGAAAAACTGTTTTTT. Its translation: CASSVEGSRNEKLFF.

The V gene is TRBV5-1, the J gene TRBJ2-3; 9 nucleotides line up with TRBD2. The CDR3 consists of 16 residues. J lost 0 bases, V lost 6 bases, and 8 bases had no gene match. Germline assignment: CDR1 SGHRS and CDR2 YFSETQ. The DNA for the CDR3 is TGCGCCAGCACTCTGTTTGGACTAGCGAGCACAGATACGCAGTATTTT. This translates into CASTLFGLASTDTQYF.

The chain couples TRBV4-1 to TRBJ2-1; 8 positions match TRBD2. This CDR3 region has 16 residues. Germline V gene sequence: CDR1 MGHRA, CDR2 YSYEKL. After removal of 0 bases from V and 4 bases from J, the junction contained 5 bases not matched to a gene. The CDR3 nucleotides are TGCGCCAGCAGCCAAGATGCGGGGGGAACTTACAATGAGCAGTTCTTC. It translates to CASSQDAGGTYNEQFF.

This rearrangement joins TRBV2 to TRBJ2-7, with no clear D. Trimming removed 4 bases from V and 2 bases from J, with 6 bases in between. This CDR3 is 12 amino acids long. Germline V gene data show CDR1 as SNHLY and CDR2 as FYNNEI. CDR3 sequence: CASSVQAYEQYF. The CDR3 DNA is TGTGCCAGCAGTGTCCAGGCCTACGAGCAGTACTTC.

The chain is built from TRBV28 and TRBJ1-2; 7 bases fit TRBD1. V lost 5 bases, J lost 7 bases, and 10 bases stayed unmatched. CDR3 length equals 14 residues. Germline V gene lookup returns CDR1 MDHEN and CDR2 SYDVKM. This CDR3 reads CASSGGQEVIGYTF. The CDR3 DNA is TGTGCCAGCAGTGGTGGACAGGAGGTCATTGGCTACACCTTC.

A few counts support this clone. The chain is built from TRBV5-3 and TRBJ1-5; tentative D call: TRBD1 (6 bases). Being an ORF, TRBV5-3 has a function that is uncertain. Between the trimmed V and J ends, which lost 4 bases and 4 bases, there was a span of 15 bases. The CDR3 is made up of 15 amino acids. The CDR3 region is CARSPVGQFNQPQHF. The DNA for the CDR3 is TGTGCCAGAAGCCCGGTCGGACAGTTTAATCAGCCCCAGCATTTT.

The rearrangement joins TRBV21-1 to TRBJ1-1. TRBV21-1 is a pseudogene segment. The CDR3 runs 13 residues. The CDR3 loop reads CASSKCSQGLAFF. The DNA for the CDR3 is TGTGCCAGCAGCAAATGTAGTCAAGGGCTGGCTTTCTTT.

The V gene is TRBV5-1, the J gene TRBJ2-7, with 9 bases lining up with TRBD1. The CDR3 has 15 residues. After removal of 4 bases from V and 4 bases from J, the junction contained 9 bases not matched to a gene. Germline V gene lookup returns CDR1 SGHRS and CDR2 YFSETQ. The CDR3 DNA sequence: TGCGCCAGCAGCCAAGGGACAGGGAGGGTGTACGAGCAGTACTTC. Its protein product is CASSQGTGRVYEQYF.

The CDR3 loop reads CASSRTATSFEAFF. CDR3 nucleotide sequence: TGTGCCAGCAGCCGGACAGCAACAAGCTTCGAAGCTTTCTTT. The chain carries TRBV6-1 and TRBJ1-1; possibly TRBD1 for D (6 bases). Trimming stripped 6 bases from V and 8 bases from J, with 19 bases between. Germline V CDR1 and CDR2: MNHNS, SASEGT. The CDR3 has 14 residues.

The genes are TRBV7-3 and TRBJ2-7, with TRBD2 identical over 9 bases. The V gene's germline CDR1 is SGHTA and CDR2 FQGTGA. The J segment lost 3 bases and the V segment lost 0 bases, leaving 9 bases of the junction unmatched. The CDR3 totals 17 residues. The CDR3 nucleotides are TGTGCCAGCAGCTTAACCGGGCTAGCGGGATTCCTCTACGAGCAGTACTTC. It yields the protein CASSLTGLAGFLYEQYF. Variable domain in full (rest from reference TRBV7-3 and TRBJ2-7): GAGVSQTPSNKVTEKGKYVELRCDPISGHTALYWYRQSLGQGPEFLIYFQGTGAADDSGLPNDRFFAVRPEGSVSTLKIQRTERGDSAVYLCASSLTGLAGFLYEQYFGPGTRLTVT.

The chain combines TRBV28 with TRBJ1-5, with D unclear. CDR1 is MDHEN and CDR2 is SYDVKM in the germline V gene. The V and J ends lost 3 bases and 6 bases respectively, with 6 bases between them. CDR3 size: 12 residues. The CDR3 DNA reads TGTGCCAGCAGTTTGGGAGTTCAGCCCCAGCATTTT. Translation: CASSLGVQPQHF.